This T cell receptor (beta chain) was obtained from a study of spatial heterogeneity in lung cancer. Study results and limitations: One measure, the expanded intratumoral alpha and beta TCR count, tracked tumor mutation counts.

One entry per CDR3 protein results from TCRdb running MiXCR on the 5' RACE reads. The data contain 4,000 to 5,000 distinct CDR3 sequences, around 12% of them singletons. This clonotype rates as large. Its antigen remains unknown. Being off target in a library aimed at alpha chains, this beta chain has a size of little meaning. Trimming stripped 2 bases from V and 9 bases from J, with 17 bases between. Germline CDR1 and CDR2: SGHDT and YYEEEE. CDR3 size: 14 residues. Time point: sample taken at primary tumor resection. Tumor, nontumor lung or frozen PBMC supplied whole RNA, sequenced without sorting. This chain joins TRBV5-6 and TRBJ1-2; D call uncertain. The clonotype was recovered from a male donor with early-stage non-small cell lung cancer. This specimen was lung tumor tissue, taken at surgery. In DNA form, the CDR3 reads TGTGCCAGCAGCTTTACGACGGGAGTAAGGCGCTACACCTTC. It yields the protein CASSFTTGVRRYTF. Drawing the rest from reference TRBV5-6 and TRBJ1-2, the complete variable domain is DAGVTQSPTHLIKTRGQQVTLRCSPKSGHDTVSWYQQALGQGPQFIFQYYEEEERQRGNFPDRFSGHQFPNYSSELNVNALLLGDSALYLCASSFTTGVRRYTFGSGTRLTVV.